This TCR beta chain came from a study of T cell repertoires in cytomegalovirus infection. Across the whole study: Recently identified HLA-C-restricted CMV epitopes were among the peptides used. It can be stated that public TCR beta signatures indicated CMV infection as well as a matching HLA type. Study results and limitations: HLA-C-restricted TCR beta clonotypes specific for CMV led the ex vivo response.

On this clonotype: Its antigen is currently unknown.

TCRdb re-analysed the reads in MiXCR, keeping a single row per CDR3 protein. The sample yields fewer than 950,000 distinct CDR3 sequences, less than 35% seen once. The CDR3 has 19 residues. Per germline, CDR1 ENHRY and CDR2 SYGVKD. V was trimmed by 5 bases and J by 0 bases, leaving 23 bases between them. This sequence originates from a human donor in good health (CMV status not recorded). Some clones in this sample may be carry-over from other donors' samples. This chain uses TRBV10-3 with TRBJ1-3; D may be TRBD1 (6 bases). Sample: cultured CD8+ T cells from PBMCs, taken from culture after CMV antigen stimulation. This CDR3 is CAISRWTAKEFNSGNTIYF. In DNA, the CDR3 is TGTGCCATCAGTCGCTGGACAGCCAAAGAGTTTAACTCTGGAAACACCATATATTTT.